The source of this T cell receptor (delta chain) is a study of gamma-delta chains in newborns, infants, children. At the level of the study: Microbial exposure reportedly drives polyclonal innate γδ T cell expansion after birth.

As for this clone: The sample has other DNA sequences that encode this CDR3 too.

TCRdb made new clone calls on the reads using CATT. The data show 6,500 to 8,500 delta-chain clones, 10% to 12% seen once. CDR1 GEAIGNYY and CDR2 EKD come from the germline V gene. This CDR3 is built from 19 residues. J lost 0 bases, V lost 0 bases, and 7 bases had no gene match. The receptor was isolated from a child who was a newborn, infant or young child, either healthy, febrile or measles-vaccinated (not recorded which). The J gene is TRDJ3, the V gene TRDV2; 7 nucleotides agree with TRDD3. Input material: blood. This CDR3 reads CACDTVEDTSSWDTRQMFF. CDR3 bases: TGTGCCTGTGACACCGTAGAGGATACGAGCTCCTGGGACACCCGACAGATGTTTTTC.